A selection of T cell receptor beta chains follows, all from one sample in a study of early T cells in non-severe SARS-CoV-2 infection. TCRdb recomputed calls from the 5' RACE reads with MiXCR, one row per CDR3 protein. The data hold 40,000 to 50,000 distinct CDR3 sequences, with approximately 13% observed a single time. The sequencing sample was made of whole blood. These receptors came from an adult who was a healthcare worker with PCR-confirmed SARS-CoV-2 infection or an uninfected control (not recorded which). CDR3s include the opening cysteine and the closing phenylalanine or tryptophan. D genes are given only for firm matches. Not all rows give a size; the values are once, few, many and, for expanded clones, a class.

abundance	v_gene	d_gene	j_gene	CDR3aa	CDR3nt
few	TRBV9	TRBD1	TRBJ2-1	CASSSHPRQGAREQFF	TGTGCCAGCAGCTCGCACCCCCGACAGGGGGCTAGGGAGCAGTTCTTC
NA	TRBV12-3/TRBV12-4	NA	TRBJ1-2	CASKGSSYGYTF	TGTGCCAGCAAAGGGTCCTCATATGGCTACACCTTC
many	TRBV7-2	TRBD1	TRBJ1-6	CASSLGARGYNSPLHF	TGTGCCAGCAGCTTAGGTGCCAGGGGGTATAATTCACCCCTCCACTTT
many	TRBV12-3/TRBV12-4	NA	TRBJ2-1	CASSPSGTPNEQFF	TGTGCCAGCAGTCCATCTGGGACCCCAAATGAGCAGTTCTTC
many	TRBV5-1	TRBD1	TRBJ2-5	CASSFGTASGETQYF	TGCGCCAGCAGCTTCGGGACAGCCTCGGGAGAGACCCAGTACTTC
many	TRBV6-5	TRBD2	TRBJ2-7	CASKPYGTTRTYEQYF	TGTGCCAGCAAACCATACGGGACTACCCGCACCTACGAGCAGTACTTC
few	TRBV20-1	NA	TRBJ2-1	CSARDLRRDRLSNEQFF	TGCAGTGCTAGAGATCTCCGGCGGGACCGCCTTTCCAATGAGCAGTTCTTC
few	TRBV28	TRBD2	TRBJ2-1	CASGGLAIYNEQFF	TGTGCCAGCGGGGGACTAGCGATTTACAATGAGCAGTTCTTC
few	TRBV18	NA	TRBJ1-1	CASSPWRGPSTEAFF	TGTGCCAGCTCACCATGGCGCGGGCCTAGCACTGAAGCTTTCTTT
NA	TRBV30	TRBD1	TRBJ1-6	CAWSVGRGLSSPLHF	TGTGCCTGGAGTGTAGGCAGGGGGCTAAGTTCACCCCTCCACTTT
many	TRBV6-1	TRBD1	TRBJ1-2	CASTSNRGEDGYTF	TGTGCCAGCACCTCGAACAGGGGAGAGGATGGCTACACCTTC
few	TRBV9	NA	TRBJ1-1	CASSVAENTEAFF	TGTGCCAGCAGCGTAGCAGAGAACACTGAAGCTTTCTTT
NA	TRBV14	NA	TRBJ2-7	CASSQVFGGSYEQYF	TGTGCCAGCAGCCAAGTATTCGGGGGTAGCTACGAGCAGTACTTC
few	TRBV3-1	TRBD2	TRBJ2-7	CASSQDRLAELLYEQYF	TGTGCCAGCAGCCAAGACCGGCTAGCGGAGCTCCTCTACGAGCAGTACTTC
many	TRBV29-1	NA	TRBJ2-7	CSVGYASYEQYF	TGCAGCGTTGGATACGCTAGTTACGAGCAGTACTTC
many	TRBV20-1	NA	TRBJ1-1	CSASGSAEAFF	TGCAGTGCTAGCGGGAGCGCCGAAGCTTTCTTT
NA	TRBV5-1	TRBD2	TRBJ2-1	CASSLTSGNEQFF	TGCGCCAGCAGCTTGACTAGCGGCAATGAGCAGTTCTTC
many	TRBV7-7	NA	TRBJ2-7	CASSPIFARSSYEQYF	TGTGCTAGCAGCCCCATCTTTGCCAGGTCCTCCTACGAGCAGTACTTC
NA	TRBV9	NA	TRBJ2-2	CASSVVAGTTGELFF	TGTGCCAGCAGCGTAGTGGCAGGGACCACCGGGGAGCTGTTTTTT
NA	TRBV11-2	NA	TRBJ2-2	CASSLWGGDTGELFF	TGTGCCAGCAGCCTCTGGGGTGGAGACACCGGGGAGCTGTTTTTT
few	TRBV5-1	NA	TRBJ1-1	CASSPGTAEREAFF	TGCGCCAGCAGCCCAGGGACCGCGGAACGTGAAGCTTTCTTT
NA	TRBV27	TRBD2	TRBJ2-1	CASSLRLAGSAYNEQFF	TGTGCCAGCAGTTTACGACTAGCGGGGAGTGCGTACAATGAGCAGTTCTTC
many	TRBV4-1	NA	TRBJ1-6	CASSQVTGTNSPLHF	TGCGCCAGCAGCCAAGTGACCGGGACAAATTCACCCCTCCACTTT